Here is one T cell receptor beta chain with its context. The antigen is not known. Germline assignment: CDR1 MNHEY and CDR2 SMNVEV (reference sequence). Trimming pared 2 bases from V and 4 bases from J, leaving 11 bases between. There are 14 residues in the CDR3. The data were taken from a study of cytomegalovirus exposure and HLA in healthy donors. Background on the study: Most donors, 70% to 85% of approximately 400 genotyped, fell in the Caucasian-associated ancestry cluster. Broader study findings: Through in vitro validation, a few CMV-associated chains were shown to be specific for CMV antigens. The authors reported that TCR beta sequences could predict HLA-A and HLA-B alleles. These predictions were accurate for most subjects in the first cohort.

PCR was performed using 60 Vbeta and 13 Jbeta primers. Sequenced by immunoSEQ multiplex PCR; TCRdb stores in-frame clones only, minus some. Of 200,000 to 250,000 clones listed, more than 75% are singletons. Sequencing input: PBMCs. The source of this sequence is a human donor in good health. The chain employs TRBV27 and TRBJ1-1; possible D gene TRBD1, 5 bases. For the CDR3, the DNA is TGTGCCAGCAGTTTACGGGGGGATGGCACTGAAGCTTTCTTT. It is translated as CASSLRGDGTEAFF.